The T cell receptor beta chain described here comes from a study of shared clonotypes between healthy human individuals. Using immunoSEQ multiplex PCR, the repertoire was profiled, and TCRdb retains in-frame clones only, with some absent. The table records roughly 1,800,000 clones, roughly 94% of them present only once. Terminally differentiated effector memory CD45RA+ cells were left out of the naive CD8 fraction, which was CD45RO-negative and positively selected for CCR7. The CDR3 has 16 amino acids. Trimming pared 2 bases from V and 4 bases from J, leaving 18 bases between. Germline V lookup: CDR1 SGDLS, CDR2 YYNGEE.

Input material: naive CD8+ T cells sorted from blood. This clonotype was obtained from a man aged 18 to 29 in good health. This chain links TRBV9 with TRBJ1-2; maybe TRBD1 (5 bases). The CDR3 region is CASSVNRDPGGYGYTF. CDR3 sequence (DNA): TGTGCCAGCAGCGTGAACCGGGACCCGGGGGGCTATGGCTACACCTTC.